These 27 T cell receptor beta chains were sequenced from one sample in a study of cytomegalovirus exposure and HLA in healthy donors. Vbeta (60) and Jbeta (13) primers were used in the PCR. Data came from immunoSEQ multiplex PCR; TCRdb stores just in-frame clones and leaves some out. The sample gives 50,000 to 65,000 clones, 72% of which show up once; around a fifth is in the top ten. Sequenced sample: PBMCs. These receptors all stem from a woman aged 50 to 65 in good health and CMV-seropositive.

The chain joins TRBV10-2 to TRBJ2-7; perhaps TRBD2 as D (5 bases). Trimming left V 6 bases short and J 2 bases short, with 17 bases between. The CDR3 has 15 residues. Germline lookup yields CDR1 WSHSY and CDR2 SAAADI. CDR3 DNA sequence: TGCGCCAGCAGGAAATACCCCGGGGAGACCTACGAGCAGTACTTC. This gives the protein CASRKYPGETYEQYF.

This clone has a handful of counts. V is TRBV4-3 and J is TRBJ2-1; TRBD2 agrees at 8 bases. Germline trimming cut 4 bases from V and 16 bases from J; bases unmatched to any gene: 9. Germline-derived CDR1 and CDR2 are LGHNA and YSLEER. The CDR3 extends over 12 amino acids. CDR3 in DNA: TGCGCCAGCAGCCGTTCAGCGGGAGACCAATTCTTC. Translation: CASSRSAGDQFF.

The J gene is TRBJ2-3, the V gene TRBV19, with D maybe TRBD2 (6 bases). The CDR3 covers 16 residues. Germline CDR1 LNHDA, CDR2 SQIVND (reference sequence). V was shortened by 6 bases and J by 5 bases, with 21 bases between the two germline ends. CDR3 protein: CASSPPSRGGGDTQYF. The CDR3 DNA sequence: TGTGCCAGTAGCCCCCCCTCCCGGGGAGGAGGAGATACGCAGTATTTT.

V and J are TRBV2 and TRBJ1-2; perhaps TRBD1 as D (6 bases). CDR1 and CDR2 from the germline V gene are SNHLY and FYNNEI. The CDR3 extends over 14 amino acids. Trimming removed 1 base from V and 8 bases from J, with 14 bases in between. The CDR3 sequence is CASSEEAGAGGYTF. As DNA, the CDR3 is TGTGCCAGCAGTGAAGAGGCAGGGGCTGGGGGCTACACCTTC. The full variable domain, in which reference TRBV2 and TRBJ1-2 provide the parts outside the CDR3, is EPEVTQTPSHQVTQMGQEVILRCVPISNHLYFYWYRQILGQKVEFLVSFYNNEISEKSEIFDDQFSVERPDGSNFTLKIRSTKLEDSAMYFCASSEEAGAGGYTFGSGTRLTVV.

This clone turned up a few times. V usage is TRBV4-3 and J usage is TRBJ2-2; D is uncertain. The CDR3 covers 16 residues. Germline CDR1 is LGHNA and CDR2 is YSLEER. Trimming took off 0 bases at V and 3 bases at J, with 11 bases between the two ends. CDR3 in DNA: TGCGCCAGCAGCCAAGATCGGAGTGGGTACACCGGGGAGCTGTTTTTT. It translates to CASSQDRSGYTGELFF.

This clone has just a few counts. The chain has TRBV7-2 and TRBJ2-1; 8 bases are shared with TRBD2. The CDR3 is 14 amino acids. J was trimmed by 6 bases and V by 5 bases; bases with no gene match: 6. Germline loops: CDR1 SGHTA, CDR2 FQGNSA. The CDR3 DNA reads TGTGCCAGCAGCGTCGCCGGGACTAGCAATGAGCAGTTCTTC. This encodes CASSVAGTSNEQFF.

The J gene is TRBJ2-2, the V gene TRBV10-2, with D maybe TRBD2 (5 bases). This CDR3 has 14 residues. CDR1 and CDR2 from the germline V gene are WSHSY and SAAADI. Trimming left V 10 bases short and J 0 bases short, with 12 bases between. The CDR3 bases are TGCGCCACCCGGGGATCAGCGAACACCGGGGAGCTGTTTTTT. Protein product: CATRGSANTGELFF.

The rearrangement joins TRBV19 to TRBJ1-1; D is possibly TRBD1 (5 bases). The CDR3 sequence is 15 residues long. V was shortened by 5 bases and J by 3 bases, with 16 bases between the two germline ends. In germline, CDR1 is LNHDA, CDR2 SQIVND (reference sequence). CDR3 in amino acids: CASSGFGGSDTEAFF. DNA of the CDR3: TGTGCCAGTAGTGGGTTCGGGGGTAGTGACACTGAAGCTTTCTTT.

The chain uses TRBV30 and TRBJ2-2; unclear D gene. Germline V gene data show CDR1 as GTSNPN and CDR2 as SVGIG (reference sequence). V lost 4 bases, J lost 8 bases, and 20 bases lay in between. The CDR3 totals 15 residues. CDR3 bases: TGTGCCTGGATGGATCCCGCCCAGGCGTCGGGGGAGCTGTTTTTT. It encodes CAWMDPAQASGELFF.

The V call is TRBV6-5, the J call TRBJ2-7; TRBD1 matches at 11 bases. V lost 5 bases, J lost 3 bases, and 6 bases stayed unmatched. This CDR3 has 15 residues. CDR1 and CDR2 (germline): MNHEY, SVGAGI. The CDR3 DNA is TGTGCCAGCAGTACCCGGACAGGGGGCCTCTACGAGCAGTACTTC. It translates to CASSTRTGGLYEQYF.

This clone was recorded only once. The chain uses TRBV13 and TRBJ2-3; TRBD2 is a possible D gene (6 bases). V was trimmed by 5 bases and J by 1 base, leaving 13 bases between them. The CDR3 runs 15 residues. The germline gives CDR1 PRHDT, CDR2 FYEKMQ (reference sequence). The CDR3 here is CASSPRLEGTDTQYF. CDR3 nucleotides: TGTGCCAGCAGCCCTCGACTAGAAGGCACAGATACGCAGTATTTT.

The CDR3 DNA reads as TGTGCCAGCAGCCCACAGACAGGGGCCTACGAGCAGTACTTC. Its protein is CASSPQTGAYEQYF. The genes are TRBV7-2 and TRBJ2-5, with 8 bases matching TRBD1. Matching the DNA end better, TRBJ2-7 makes the J call doubtful. This CDR3 has 14 residues. Germline CDR1 and CDR2: SGHTA and FQGNSA.

The CDR3 region is CASSHGRTSGEQYF. CDR3 DNA sequence: TGTGCCAGCAGCCATGGTAGGACATCCGGCGAGCAGTACTTC. This chain links TRBV11-2 with TRBJ2-7; D might be TRBD1 (5 bases). Trimming took 5 bases from V and 6 from J, leaving 17 bases between them. The germline gives CDR1 SGHAT, CDR2 FQNNGV. The CDR3 loop spans 14 amino acids.

The chain recombines TRBV7-9 with TRBJ2-1; maybe TRBD2 (5 bases). Deletions cut 5 bases from V and 8 bases from J, with 25 bases between. The CDR3 has 17 residues. From germline, CDR1 is SEHNR and CDR2 FQNEAQ (reference sequence). CDR3 nucleotides: TGTGCCAGCAGCGAAGACGGGGATGCAGAGGCTAGGGATGAGCAGTTCTTC. As protein: CASSEDGDAEARDEQFF.

The gene calls are TRBV11-3 and TRBJ2-1, with a weak D call TRBD1 (6 bases). Trimming took 5 bases from V and 4 from J, leaving 15 bases between them. The V gene's germline CDR1 is SGHNT and CDR2 YENEEA. The CDR3 is made up of 15 amino acids. The DNA for the CDR3 is TGTGCCAGCAGCCAAGACAGGTCGCCGTACAATGAGCAGTTCTTC. It encodes CASSQDRSPYNEQFF.

This clone was counted a single time. The chain links TRBV18 to TRBJ1-1; 8 bases fit TRBD1. CDR3 length: 14 amino acids. Trimming at V came to 2 bases and at J to 3 bases, leaving 2 bases not matched to a gene. Germline V gives CDR1 KGHSH, CDR2 LQKENI. DNA for the CDR3: TGTGCCAGCTCACCAATACAGGGGGACACTGAAGCTTTCTTT. Its translation: CASSPIQGDTEAFF.

This clone turned up a few times. The chain combines TRBV10-3 with TRBJ2-5; D might be TRBD1 (5 bases). Trimming stripped 7 bases from V and 2 bases from J, with 8 bases between. Germline loops: CDR1 ENHRY, CDR2 SYGVKD. The CDR3 is made up of 12 amino acids. CDR3 sequence (DNA): TGTGCCATCAAGGACACTCAAGAGACCCAGTACTTC. Its translation: CAIKDTQETQYF.

The chain joins TRBV2 to TRBJ1-1; no definite D call. The CDR3 has 15 residues. V lost 2 bases and J 0 bases, leaving 10 bases between the germline ends. Germline CDR1 SNHLY, CDR2 FYNNEI. The CDR3 spells CASSERSGLNTEAFF. The DNA for the CDR3 is TGTGCCAGCAGTGAACGGTCAGGATTGAACACTGAAGCTTTCTTT.

There are a few counts of this clone. The chain links TRBV2 to TRBJ1-5; D uncertain. This CDR3 comprises 14 residues. With 7 bases removed from V and 1 base from J, the gap between germline ends came to 11 bases. Germline CDR1 SNHLY, CDR2 FYNNEI. The CDR3 here is CASNYATSNQPQHF. CDR3 sequence (DNA): TGTGCCAGCAATTACGCGACAAGCAATCAGCCCCAGCATTTT.

The gene calls are TRBV2 and TRBJ1-2; 12 nucleotides match TRBD1. With 5 bases clipped from V and 7 bases from J, the junction kept 11 bases outside the gene matches. Per the germline V gene, CDR1 is SNHLY and CDR2 is FYNNEI. This CDR3 spans 16 amino acids. The CDR3 sequence: CASSQTGTGGRGGYTF. The DNA for the CDR3 is TGTGCCAGCAGTCAAACCGGGACAGGGGGCAGGGGTGGCTACACCTTC. Full variable domain (missing parts from reference TRBV2 and TRBJ1-2): EPEVTQTPSHQVTQMGQEVILRCVPISNHLYFYWYRQILGQKVEFLVSFYNNEISEKSEIFDDQFSVERPDGSNFTLKIRSTKLEDSAMYFCASSQTGTGGRGGYTFGSGTRLTVV.

The V and J genes are TRBV28 and TRBJ2-7; no clear D gene. This CDR3 contains 15 residues. V was cut by 6 bases and J by 2 bases, with 17 bases left in between. CDR1 and CDR2 from the germline V gene are MDHEN and SYDVKM. The CDR3 nucleotides are TGTGCCAGCAGCCATGAACCGGGTCCGCCCTACGAGCAGTACTTC. Protein sequence: CASSHEPGPPYEQYF.

The gene calls are TRBV28 and TRBJ1-6; 9 positions match TRBD1. This CDR3 spans 14 amino acids. V trimming: 8 bases; J trimming: 8 bases; junction bases outside the gene matches: 7. Germline-derived CDR1 and CDR2 are MDHEN and SYDVKM. CDR3 residues: CASELDRGHSPLHF. The CDR3 nucleotides are TGTGCCAGCGAACTGGACAGGGGCCATTCACCCCTCCACTTT.

This clone was seen a few times. The chain links TRBV6-4 to TRBJ1-6, with a possible D match to TRBD1 (6 bases). Trimming stripped 0 bases from V and 6 bases from J, with 21 bases between. The CDR3 length is 19 residues. Germline CDR1 is MRHNA and CDR2 is SNTAGT. CDR3 loop: CASSDSRDTQKGINSPLHF. CDR3 DNA: TGTGCCAGCAGTGACTCCCGGGACACCCAAAAGGGTATTAATTCACCCCTCCACTTT.

CDR3 DNA sequence: TGTGCCAGCAGTTTCGGGAGTGCCCTGGGCTATGGCTACACCTTC. Translated: CASSFGSALGYGYTF. The chain recombines TRBV27 with TRBJ1-2; no definite D call. The CDR3 sequence is 15 residues long. V dropped 3 bases and J dropped 4 bases, with 15 bases sitting between them. CDR1 and CDR2 (germline): MNHEY, SMNVEV (reference sequence).

The chain employs TRBV27 and TRBJ1-6; perhaps TRBD1 as D (6 bases). Germline CDR1 is MNHEY and CDR2 is SMNVEV (reference sequence). Trimming removed 3 bases at V and 7 bases at J, with 16 bases between. The CDR3 is 16 amino acids. CDR3 bases: TGTGCCAGCAGTTTTGACTCCGGACAGCGGAATTCACCCCTCCACTTT. It encodes CASSFDSGQRNSPLHF.

This chain joins TRBV9 and TRBJ2-4, with a weak D call TRBD1 (5 bases). The CDR3 totals 18 residues. V was pared by 0 bases and J by 0 bases, with 16 bases between. The germline V gene has CDR1 SGDLS and CDR2 YYNGEE. As DNA, the CDR3 is TGTGCCAGCAGCGTAGAGATTCAGGGTGAGGTAGCCAAAAACATTCAGTACTTC. Its protein product is CASSVEIQGEVAKNIQYF.

V is TRBV18 and J is TRBJ2-1; tentatively, D is TRBD2 (5 bases). Trimming removed 4 bases from V and 8 bases from J, with 21 bases in between. CDR3 length: 16 residues. Germline-derived CDR1 and CDR2 are KGHSH and LQKENI. The CDR3 DNA is TGTGCCAGCTCACAAAGGATAGCGTCCGAAGTTGATGAGCAGTTCTTC. Amino acids: CASSQRIASEVDEQFF.